A single T cell receptor (beta chain) is shown here with its context. This receptor's antigen is unknown. Base qualities are not at hand, and no much larger clone is one base apart. This sample is part of a study of cytomegalovirus exposure and HLA in healthy donors (dated by TCRdb to between 2016 and 2019). A note on the overall study: An earlier analysis of about 560 of the donors reported 276 Gb of sequence data and about 120 million unique TCR beta sequences obtained from roughly 170 million T cells. An early release that covered about 640 HLA-typed donors contained approximately 300 gigabases of sequencing data and some 87 million unique TCR sequences. Of the roughly 400 genotyped donors, 81% fell in the genetic ancestry cluster associated with self-reported Caucasian donors. The study was designed to test whether signatures of past pathogen exposure could be identified by cataloging public T cell receptors. The study used immunosequencing to profile the T cell repertoires of 600 to 850 subjects and linked those repertoires to cytomegalovirus serostatus. In addition to the first cohort of approximately 670 subjects, a separate validation cohort of approximately 130 different subjects was used. High-throughput TCR immunosequencing, statistical association of individual TCRs with disease status, and machine learning were combined to predict cytomegalovirus infection status. A later analysis re-analyzed previously published TCR beta repertoires from 500 to 700 donors and added high-resolution HLA genotyping to study TCR occurrence patterns. In the later analysis, no new phenotypic data were used to find candidate immune exposures; instead, reliance was placed on TCR beta sequences and their occurrence across donors. To decide whether each TCR beta V gene segment behaved as functional or pseudogenic, an earlier analysis of some 600 of the donors relied on high-throughput TCR beta sequencing. Donor age, sex, ethnicity and CMV serostatus were collected together with the repertoire data. Genome-wide SNP genotypes for about 55% of the roughly 670 donors were used in a later genetic analysis, which treated that subset as a discovery cohort. All discovery cohort repertoires had been generated using a single sequencing platform. Both class I and class II loci were covered by HLA typing, at four-digit resolution. Typing coverage varied by locus: about 629-640 donors for A, B, C, DRB1 and DQB1; some 520 for DQA1; nearly 610 for DPA1; 450 to 480 for DPB1. Roughly 5 DR-DQ haplotypes were treated as single units for association and clustering because of strong linkage in the cohort. Among some 410 genotyped donors of the cohort, an average of about 240,000 unique TCR beta nucleotide sequences was sequenced per donor, of which approximately 18% were non-productive.

Library prep was done by the immunoSEQ multiplex PCR assay. For the multiplex PCR, a mixture combining 60 forward primers for TCR Vbeta segments and 13 reverse primers for TCR Jbeta segments was used. The CDR3 region of rearranged TCR beta genes was amplified from genomic DNA with a multiplex PCR assay. On the Illumina HiSeq System, the amplified TCR beta libraries were sequenced as 87-base-pair reads. The original methods were these. In a later analysis, 77 million or so unique TCR beta chains were counted across the roughly 670 repertoires, and approximately 11 million of these chains were shared by at least two donors. Raw reads were error-corrected and collapsed into unique sequences with a nearest-neighbor algorithm that merged closely related sequences to remove PCR and sequencing errors. Alignment of CDR3 sequences to IMGT reference sequences was used to assign V, D and J gene segments. For a sequence to be retained, a match of at least six nucleotides was required to both a V gene segment and a J gene segment. A rearrangement was called productive if the CDR3 had no stop codons and remained in frame with V and J, and every other rearrangement was called non-productive. Following IMGT convention, CDR3 was defined as the stretch from the second conserved V-encoded cysteine up to the conserved J-encoded phenylalanine. In an earlier analysis of more than 550 of the donors, sequences lacking an unambiguous match to a single V gene segment were excluded. An earlier analysis of fewer than 750 of the donors classified V segments as functional when productive rearrangements were above 56.7% and as segregating when the standard deviation between donors was above 5%. A statistical classification framework was built for diagnosing cytomegalovirus status from the catalog of TCR beta chain sequences. A later analysis assigned V and J genes by comparing TCR nucleotide sequences with IMGT/GENE-DB human TR gene sequences. The TCRdist pipeline was used in a later analysis to assign CDR3 sequences and most-parsimonious VDJ recombination scenarios. In a later analysis, each TCR beta chain was defined by its CDR3 amino acid sequence together with its V-gene family, and reads without a unique V-gene family were excluded. In a later analysis, 450 to 600 highly shared, low-generation-probability nucleotide sequences were removed to address suspected cross-contamination and a sequencing artifact. In a later analysis, a clonal expansion index was calculated for each public chain from normalized within-repertoire ranks of inferred template counts. In a later analysis, generation probabilities were computed with a VDJ recombination model fitted to out-of-frame rearrangements, and the resulting probabilities were checked against IGoR. Hypergeometric tests were used in a later analysis to score TCR-TCR, TCR-HLA and TCR-CMV co-occurrence, with a repertoire-size bias correction applied to the TCR pairs. False discovery rates were estimated in a later analysis by permuting HLA or CMV assignments 20 times. In a later analysis, co-occurring TCRs were grouped with DBSCAN, and TCRdist sequence similarity was added when clustering was performed within HLA-allele-positive subsets. Repertoires with fewer than 30,000 or more than 120,000 public chains were left out of co-occurrence clustering, as were a few repertoires with anomalous nucleotide sharing. In TCRdb, the immuneACCESS table is reduced to in-frame sequences with V and J assigned. These tables do not hold every clone; where another copy was compared, an unresolved V gene accounts for under half, and the others remain unexplained. V and J calls plus clone size are reproduced from that table; the DNA served to infer D and trimming. Here the sample has over 100,000 clones; roughly two thirds occur a single time. Jointly, the top ten make up 2% to 2.5% of the sample.

Broad study findings and their caveats: Most TCR sequences were seen in very few donors, while some public TCRs were found in many individuals. In the study, some 180 TCR beta chains were listed as associated with cytomegalovirus. A later analysis reported that several top co-occurrence clusters appeared linked to parvovirus B19, influenza, CMV and Epstein-Barr virus. In an earlier analysis of some 640 of the donors, most TCR beta V segments were observed in productive rearrangements about 87% or about 30% of the time, broadly matching IMGT annotations. In a later analysis, around 15,000 TCR beta sequences were associated with specific HLA alleles at a false discovery rate of 0.05. Three of the identified cytomegalovirus-associated TCR beta chains were confirmed in vitro to be specific for cytomegalovirus antigens. CMV serostatus was the only immune exposure information available for the cohort. Because HLA typing was missing for some donors at each locus, association tests included only the typed subset. In a later analysis, HLA-associated TCR beta chains showed more clonal expansion and lower generation probabilities than non-associated chains that were equally common. Presence/absence analyses assumed roughly uniform sequencing depth across donors, an assumption that may not hold. Strong co-occurrence of HLA alleles, especially DR and DQ, made assigning TCR associations to individual alleles difficult. A later genetic analysis associated a missense DCLRE1C variant with V-gene and J-gene trimming of TCR beta chains, and an independent cohort replicated the association. A later analysis found that TCR association rates varied across HLA loci, with DRB1 alleles showing the most associated TCRs and HLA-C alleles the fewest. In both the original and validation cohorts, the classifier was reported to diagnose cytomegalovirus status with high specificity and sensitivity. A group of highly shared sequence variants was considered likely to be a technical artifact of the sequencing pipeline. A further reported finding was that TCR beta sequences accurately predicted the HLA-A and HLA-B alleles for most subjects in the first cohort. Because counts were too low, about 18 rarely observed V segments, including chromosome 9 orphons, were excluded from the earlier analysis of around 640 of the donors. The authors suggested that the approach could potentially be generalized to other disease states and immunological phenotypes. The cohort was sequenced for TCR beta chains only, and without alpha or paired-chain data the features that could be detected were limited. Compared with the roughly 710-donor mean, donors in an Asian-associated ancestry cluster had fewer N-insertions in productive TCRs, according to a later genetic analysis. According to a later analysis, most CMV-associated TCR beta chains appeared to be HLA-restricted, and the HLA associations seemed to be driven largely by CMV exposure. Correlated functional status among segregating V segments might be attributable to linkage disequilibrium, but an unknown experimental factor could not be ruled out.

The cohort consisted of approximately 670 healthy bone marrow donors. At the time of sampling, all cohort members were nominally healthy, though unrecorded immune exposures were likely present. The donor was CMV seronegative and was included in the group of about 350 seronegative cohort members. A peripheral blood sample was collected from each donor, and TCR beta sequencing was performed on peripheral blood mononuclear cells. The Qiagen DNeasy Blood Extraction Kit was used to extract genomic DNA from the blood cell samples. This TCR was sampled from a woman aged 25-40 years in good health and CMV-seronegative. The sample comprised PBMCs.

The CDR3 region: CASSSQINYGYTF. The DNA reads TGTGCCAGCAGTTCACAGATCAACTATGGCTACACCTTC. The chain employs TRBV28 and TRBJ1-2; a confident D gene designation cannot be given. The CDR3, from cysteine to phenylalanine, totals 13 residues. Only the CDR3 DNA stays, 39 bases, in frame from base 1. CDR1 MDHEN and CDR2 SYDVKM were looked up in the germline V gene. V was cut back by 4 bases and J by 2 bases, leaving a gap of 8 bases between them.